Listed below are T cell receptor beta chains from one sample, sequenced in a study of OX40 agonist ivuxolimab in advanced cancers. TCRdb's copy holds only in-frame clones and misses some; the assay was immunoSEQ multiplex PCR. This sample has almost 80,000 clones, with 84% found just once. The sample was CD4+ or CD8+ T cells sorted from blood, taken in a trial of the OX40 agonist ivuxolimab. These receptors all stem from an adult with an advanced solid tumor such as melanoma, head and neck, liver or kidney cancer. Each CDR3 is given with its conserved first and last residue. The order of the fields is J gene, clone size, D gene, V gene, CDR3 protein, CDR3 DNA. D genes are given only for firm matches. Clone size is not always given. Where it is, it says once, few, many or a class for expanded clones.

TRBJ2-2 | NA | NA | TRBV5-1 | CASRIFSSNTGELFF | TGCGCCAGCCGAATATTCAGCTCGAACACCGGGGAGCTGTTTTTT
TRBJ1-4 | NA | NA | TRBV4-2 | CASSLRATNEKLFF | TGTGCCAGCAGCCTTCGTGCAACTAATGAAAAACTGTTTTTT
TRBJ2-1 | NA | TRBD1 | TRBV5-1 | CASSLRTGSTGYNEQFF | TGCGCCAGCAGCCTTCGGACAGGGTCTACGGGTTACAATGAGCAGTTCTTC
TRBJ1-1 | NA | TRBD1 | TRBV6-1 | CASSPRTGITEAFF | TGTGCCAGCAGTCCCCGGACAGGGATCACTGAAGCTTTCTTT
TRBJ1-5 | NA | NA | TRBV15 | CATSRGVYNQPQHF | TGTGCCACCAGCAGAGGGGTTTACAATCAGCCCCAGCATTTT
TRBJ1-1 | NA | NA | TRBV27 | CASSLLGTVNTEAFF | TGTGCCAGCAGTTTATTGGGAACGGTGAACACTGAAGCTTTCTTT
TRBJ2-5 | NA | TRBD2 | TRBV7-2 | CASSLGYGRYETQYF | TGTGCCAGCAGCTTAGGGTACGGGAGGTATGAGACCCAGTACTTC
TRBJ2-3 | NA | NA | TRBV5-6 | CASSLGTADTQYF | TGTGCCAGCAGCCTCGGGACGGCAGATACGCAGTATTTT
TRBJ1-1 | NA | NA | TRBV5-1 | CASSLGERHPEAFF | TGCGCCAGCAGCTTGGGGGAGAGGCACCCTGAAGCTTTCTTT
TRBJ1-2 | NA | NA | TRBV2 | CASRSRAGYGYTF | TGTGCCAGCCGGTCTAGGGCTGGTTATGGCTACACCTTC
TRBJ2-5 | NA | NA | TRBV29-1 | CSVEDQGGPRETQYF | TGCAGCGTTGAAGATCAGGGGGGGCCGCGGGAGACCCAGTACTTC
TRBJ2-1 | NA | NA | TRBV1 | CTSSQGGRGHEQFF | TGCACCAGCAGCCAAGGGGGTCGGGGGCATGAGCAGTTCTTC
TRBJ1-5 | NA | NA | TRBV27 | CASSLSRHQPQHF | TGTGCCAGCAGCCTAAGTAGGCATCAGCCCCAGCATTTT
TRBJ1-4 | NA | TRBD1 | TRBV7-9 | CASSPTGGKLFF | TGTGCCAGCAGCCCCACAGGGGGAAAACTGTTTTTT
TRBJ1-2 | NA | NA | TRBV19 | CASMELGNYGYTF | TGTGCCAGTATGGAGCTGGGAAACTATGGCTACACCTTC
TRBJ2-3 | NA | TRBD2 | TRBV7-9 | CASSPGLAGPTDTQYF | TGTGCCAGCAGCCCAGGACTAGCGGGACCCACAGATACGCAGTATTTT
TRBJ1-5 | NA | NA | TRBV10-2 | CASSEGAGGQPQHF | TGCGCCAGCAGTGAGGGGGCTGGCGGTCAGCCCCAGCATTTT
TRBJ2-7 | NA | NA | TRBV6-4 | CASSDSADPRDEQYF | TGTGCCAGCAGTGACTCTGCGGACCCCCGGGACGAGCAGTACTTC
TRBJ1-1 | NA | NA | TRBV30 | CAWNQRLNTEAFF | TGTGCCTGGAATCAGAGGTTAAACACTGAAGCTTTCTTT
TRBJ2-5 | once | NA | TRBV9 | CASSETGTSRAQYF | TGTGCCAGCAGCGAAACCGGGACCTCAAGGGCCCAGTACTTC
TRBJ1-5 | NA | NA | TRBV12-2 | CASRFTGGNQPQHF | TGTGCAAGTCGCTTCACAGGGGGCAATCAGCCCCAGCATTTT
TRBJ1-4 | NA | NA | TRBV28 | CASSLDRPNEKLFF | TGTGCCAGCAGTTTAGATCGTCCTAATGAAAAACTGTTTTTT
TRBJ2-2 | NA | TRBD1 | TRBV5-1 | CASSGQGGYTGELFF | TGCGCCAGCTCCGGACAGGGAGGCTACACCGGGGAGCTGTTTTTT
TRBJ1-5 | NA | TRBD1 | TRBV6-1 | CASGGQYQPQHF | TGTGCCAGCGGGGGACAGTATCAGCCCCAGCATTTT
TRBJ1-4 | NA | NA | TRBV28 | CASSFRIRGLNEKLFF | TGTGCCAGCAGTTTCCGGATCAGGGGCCTGAATGAAAAACTGTTTTTT
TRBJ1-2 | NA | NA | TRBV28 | CASGTPYGYTF | TGTGCCTCCGGGACACCCTATGGCTACACCTTC
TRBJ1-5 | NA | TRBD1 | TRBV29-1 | CSVRGQASNQPQHF | TGCAGCGTGAGGGGACAGGCCAGCAATCAGCCCCAGCATTTT
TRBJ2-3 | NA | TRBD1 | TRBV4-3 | CASSQGGQGADTQYF | TGCGCCAGCAGCCAGGGGGGACAGGGAGCGGATACGCAGTATTTT
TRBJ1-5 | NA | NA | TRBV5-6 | CASSLGVYSNQPQHF | TGTGCCAGCAGCTTGGGAGTTTATAGCAATCAGCCCCAGCATTTT
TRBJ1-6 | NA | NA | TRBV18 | CASSPSPNSPLHF | TGTGCCAGCTCACCAAGTCCAAATTCACCCCTCCACTTT
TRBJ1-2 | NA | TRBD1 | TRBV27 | CASSSTQGARGYTF | TGTGCCAGCAGTAGTACTCAGGGGGCGCGGGGCTACACCTTC
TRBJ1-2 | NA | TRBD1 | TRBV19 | CASFRQGSPNYGYTF | TGTGCCAGTTTTCGACAGGGATCCCCTAACTATGGCTACACCTTC
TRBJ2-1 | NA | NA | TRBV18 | CASHADSVNEQFF | TGTGCCAGCCATGCGGACAGCGTCAATGAGCAGTTCTTC
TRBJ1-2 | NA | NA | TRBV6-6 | CASSYGSGEGYTF | TGTGCCAGCAGTTACGGGTCCGGGGAAGGCTACACCTTC
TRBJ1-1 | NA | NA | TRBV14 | CASSLPGMNTEAFF | TGTGCCAGCAGCCTCCCTGGCATGAACACTGAAGCTTTCTTT
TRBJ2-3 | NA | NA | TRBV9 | CASSVYGGSTDTQYF | TGTGCCAGCAGCGTATATGGCGGCAGCACAGATACGCAGTATTTT
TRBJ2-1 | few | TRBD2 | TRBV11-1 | CASSFQGLAGGYTQFF | TGTGCCAGCAGCTTTCAGGGACTAGCGGGAGGATATACTCAGTTCTTC
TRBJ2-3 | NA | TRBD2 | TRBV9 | CASSVAGGLPTDTQYF | TGTGCCAGCAGCGTAGCGGGGGGGCTTCCCACAGATACGCAGTATTTT
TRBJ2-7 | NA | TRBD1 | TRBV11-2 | CASSFSGTGTYEQYF | TGTGCCAGCAGCTTTTCCGGGACAGGAACCTACGAGCAGTACTTC
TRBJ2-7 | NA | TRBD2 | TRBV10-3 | CAISGSGTSGGYEQYF | TGTGCCATCAGTGGGTCCGGGACTAGCGGGGGCTACGAGCAGTACTTC
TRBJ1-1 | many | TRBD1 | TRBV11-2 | CASSRDRDTEAFF | TGTGCCAGCAGCCGTGACAGGGACACTGAAGCTTTCTTT
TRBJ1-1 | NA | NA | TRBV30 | CAWSAPWGGTEAFF | TGTGCCTGGAGTGCCCCTTGGGGGGGCACTGAAGCTTTCTTT
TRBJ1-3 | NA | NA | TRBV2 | CASSEEGQSGYF | TGTGCCAGCAGTGAAGAGGGTCAGTCCGGATATTTT
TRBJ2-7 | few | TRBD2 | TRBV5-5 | CASSLGLAEPKQYF | TGTGCCAGCAGCTTGGGACTAGCGGAGCCGAAGCAGTACTTC
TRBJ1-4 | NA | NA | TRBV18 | CASSPAGSNEKLFF | TGTGCCAGCTCACCGGCGGGTTCTAATGAAAAACTGTTTTTT
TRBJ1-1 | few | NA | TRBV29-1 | CSVSSHRDTEAFF | TGCAGCGTCTCGTCCCACCGTGACACTGAAGCTTTCTTT
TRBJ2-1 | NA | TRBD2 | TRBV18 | CASSPRPPSGGYNEQFF | TGTGCCAGCTCACCAAGACCCCCTAGCGGGGGTTACAATGAGCAGTTCTTC
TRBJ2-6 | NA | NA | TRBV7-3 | CASSLITSGANVLTF | TGTGCCAGCAGCTTAATCACATCCGGGGCCAACGTCCTGACTTTC
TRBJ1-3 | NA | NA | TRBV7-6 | CASSSPGNTIYF | TGTGCCAGCAGCTCCCCAGGAAACACCATATATTTT
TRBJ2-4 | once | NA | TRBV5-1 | CASSPRENGIQYF | TGCGCCAGCAGCCCCCGAGAGAACGGTATTCAGTACTTC
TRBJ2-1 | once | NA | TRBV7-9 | CASSSPAAGSEGMFF | TGTGCCAGCAGCTCCCCTGCGGCAGGGTCAGAGGGAATGTTCTTC
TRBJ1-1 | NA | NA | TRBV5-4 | CASRNRYTEAFF | TGTGCCAGCAGGAACAGGTACACTGAAGCTTTCTTT
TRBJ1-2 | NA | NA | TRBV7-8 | CASSLDRGVSGYTF | TGTGCCAGCAGCTTAGATCGGGGAGTTAGCGGCTACACCTTC